This T cell receptor (beta chain) was found in a study of T cell repertoires in aging, cancer and after chemotherapy. Rearranged V-D-J TRB sequences were amplified with a mixed TRB-A/B primer pool. TCRdb redid the calling of the multiplex PCR reads with MiXCR, one entry per CDR3 protein. The table lists about 4,300 distinct CDR3 sequences, around two fifths of them singletons. Amplification of TCR beta used genomic DNA extracted from peripheral blood. Only a few counts were recorded for this clonotype. As yet, its antigen is unknown. Regarding the study as a whole: No conclusions about immunological memory after chemotherapy can be drawn from the repertoire data.

The CDR3 has 14 amino acids. V was pared by 5 bases and J by 12 bases, with 22 bases between. The germline V gene has CDR1 MNHEY and CDR2 SVGAGI. This chain links TRBV6-5 with TRBJ1-1; D may be TRBD1 (6 bases). This TCR was recovered from a human donor with a blood cancer. The source material was blood. CDR3 DNA: TGTGCCAGCAGTCTAGAAGTACAGGGTGACGGTACTTTCTTT. This gives the protein CASSLEVQGDGTFF.